Below, 22 T cell receptor beta chains from the same sample are listed, as sequenced in a study of OX40 agonist ivuxolimab in advanced cancers. The data were produced by immunoSEQ multiplex PCR, yet TCRdb's version contains in-frame clones alone and is incomplete. The sample contains some 150,000 clones, approximately 94% of which appear only once. This material consisted of CD4+ or CD8+ T cells sorted from blood, taken in a trial of the OX40 agonist ivuxolimab. These receptors originate from an adult with an advanced solid tumor such as melanoma, head and neck, liver or kidney cancer.

CDR3 region: CASTVEGQGNQPQHF. CDR3 DNA sequence: TGTGCCAGTACCGTCGAGGGTCAAGGCAATCAGCCCCAGCATTTT. V and J are TRBV19 and TRBJ1-5; no reliable D call. The germline V gene encodes CDR1 LNHDA and CDR2 SQIVND (reference sequence). Trimming shortened V by 7 bases and J by 2 bases, and 15 bases separated the two germline ends. This CDR3 comprises 15 residues.

CDR3 nucleotides: TGTGCCAGCAGTAGCGGGGCCGCGAACACCGGGGAGCTGTTTTTT. It codes for CASSSGAANTGELFF. The chain is built from TRBV6-1 and TRBJ2-2; the match to TRBD2 covers 7 bases. Looked up from germline, CDR1 is MNHNS and CDR2 is SASEGT. The CDR3 covers 15 residues. V trimming: 5 bases; J trimming: 0 bases; junction bases outside the gene matches: 3.

This rearrangement joins TRBV5-1 to TRBJ2-5; 11 nucleotides agree with TRBD1. The germline V gene has CDR1 SGHRS and CDR2 YFSETQ. This CDR3 region has 14 residues. The V gene end was trimmed by 9 bases and the J gene end by 1 base; junction bases not matched to a gene: 5. CDR3 sequence (DNA): TGCGCCACCTCAGGACAGGGGGCCCAAGAGACCCAGTACTTC. It specifies CATSGQGAQETQYF.

This chain uses TRBV15 with TRBJ2-7; no firm D call. The CDR3 runs 15 residues. Germline CDR1 and CDR2: LNHNV and YYDKDF (reference sequence). V was cut by 0 bases and J by 1 base, with 10 bases left in between. The CDR3 sequence: CATSRDSAGSYEQYF. The CDR3 region has the DNA TGTGCCACCAGCAGAGATTCGGCAGGATCCTACGAGCAGTACTTC.

This clone was recorded only once. The chain links TRBV18 to TRBJ1-1; D not certain. Trimming left V 2 bases short and J 1 base short, with 8 bases between. Germline CDR1 KGHSH, CDR2 LQKENI. The CDR3 consists of 14 residues. DNA for the CDR3: TGTGCCAGCTCACCAATCATGGAGAACACTGAAGCTTTCTTT. Amino acid sequence: CASSPIMENTEAFF.

The V and J genes are TRBV7-6 and TRBJ2-7, with D maybe TRBD1 (7 bases). CDR1 and CDR2 from the germline V gene are SGHVS and FNYEAQ. The CDR3 covers 15 residues. Trimming pared 5 bases from V and 7 bases from J, leaving 21 bases between. The CDR3 bases are TGTGCCAGCAGCCCGCAGGGGGGCGTACGATTGGAGCAGTACTTC. Amino acid sequence: CASSPQGGVRLEQYF.

The gene calls are TRBV7-5 and TRBJ1-2; the table's D gene call, TRBD1, was not cross checked with the DNA. TRBV7-5 is a pseudogene segment. The CDR3 loop spans 15 amino acids. CDR3: CASSLGQGRGDGYTF. For the CDR3, the DNA is TGTGCCAGCAGCTTAGGACAGGGGCGGGGAGATGGCTACACCTTC.

The CDR3 DNA reads TGTGCCAGCAGTGAGAAGGGGTCGAACACTGAAGCTTTCTTT. Amino acid sequence: CASSEKGSNTEAFF. The V gene is TRBV6-1, the J gene TRBJ1-1; possible D gene TRBD1, 5 bases. Trimming shortened V by 3 bases and J by 1 base, and 9 bases separated the two germline ends. The germline V gene has CDR1 MNHNS and CDR2 SASEGT. This CDR3 contains 14 residues.

This chain links TRBV5-1 with TRBJ2-7; D perhaps matches TRBD2 (5 bases). Trimming cost V 7 bases and J 2 bases, with 19 bases left between them. There are 15 residues in the CDR3. CDR1 is SGHRS and CDR2 is YFSETQ in the germline V gene. The CDR3 nucleotides read TGCGCCAGCCGCTCTCAGGACTCCGGGCCCTACGAGCAGTACTTC. It codes for CASRSQDSGPYEQYF.

The chain couples TRBV7-8 to TRBJ1-2, with 7 nucleotides matching TRBD1. This CDR3 has 15 amino acids. CDR1 and CDR2 (germline): SGHVS, FQNEAQ. Trimming took 5 bases from V and 8 from J; bases not matched to a gene: 14. The CDR3 DNA is TGTGCCAGCAGCGTAACAGGGGTAGGAGGCCCCGGCTACACCTTC. Encoded protein: CASSVTGVGGPGYTF.

The chain combines TRBV6-5 with TRBJ2-7; 9 bases are shared with TRBD1. V trimming: 5 bases; J trimming: 4 bases; junction bases outside the gene matches: 9. The CDR3 length is 15 residues. Germline V lookup: CDR1 MNHEY, CDR2 SVGAGI. CDR3 nucleotide sequence: TGTGCCAGCAGTGGCCCCCGGACAGGGGTATACGAGCAGTACTTC. It yields the protein CASSGPRTGVYEQYF.

The CDR3 loop reads CASSPPGTPGTEAFF. The CDR3 nucleotides read TGTGCCAGCAGTCCCCCCGGGACCCCGGGGACTGAAGCTTTCTTT. The chain has TRBV6-6 and TRBJ1-1, with a tentative D call TRBD1 (5 bases). Germline V gives CDR1 MNHNY, CDR2 SVGAGI (reference sequence). This CDR3 spans 15 amino acids. Trimming cost V 5 bases and J 5 bases, with 18 bases left between them.

V and J are TRBV7-9 and TRBJ2-1; maybe TRBD2 (6 bases). Germline values: CDR1 SEHNR, CDR2 FQNEAQ (reference sequence). Trimming removed 7 bases from V and 5 bases from J, with 15 bases in between. This CDR3 has 14 amino acids. DNA of the CDR3: TGTGCCAGCACTCCCGGGAGAGTTGACAATGAGCAGTTCTTC. This codes for CASTPGRVDNEQFF.

Turning to this clone: A read error may produce the germline difference seen at one junction end. This chain connects TRBV7-9 to TRBJ1-3; 8 positions match TRBD1. CDR1 SEHNR and CDR2 FQNEAQ come from the germline V gene (reference sequence). The CDR3 contains 16 residues. This chain's CDR3 is CASSWEGTGSGNTVYF. For the CDR3, the DNA is TGTGCCAGCAGCTGGGAGGGGACAGGCTCTGGAAACACCGTATATTTT.

V is TRBV29-1 and J is TRBJ1-2; D is ambiguous. V was shortened by 2 bases and J by 11 bases, with 9 bases between the two germline ends. CDR1 SQVTM and CDR2 ANQGSEA come from the germline V gene. This CDR3 contains 10 residues. CDR3 sequence reads: CSVENTRYTF. The CDR3 DNA reads TGCAGCGTTGAAAATACCCGATACACCTTC. The variable domain in full, completed from reference TRBV29-1 and TRBJ1-2, reads SAVISQKPSRDICQRGTSLTIQCQVDSQVTMMFWYRQQPGQSLTLIATANQGSEATYESGFVIDKFPISRPNLTFSTLTVSNMSPEDSSIYLCSVENTRYTFGSGTRLTVV.

The chain recombines TRBV18 with TRBJ2-1, with 9 bases fitting TRBD1. The V segment lost 3 bases and the J segment 5 bases; nucleotides outside the gene matches: 5. Germline V lookup: CDR1 KGHSH, CDR2 LQKENI. CDR3 length: 15 amino acids. Here the CDR3 DNA reads TGTGCCAGCTCACCGGGGACAGGGTTGCACAATGAGCAGTTCTTC. Translation gives CASSPGTGLHNEQFF. Full variable domain (missing parts from reference TRBV18 and TRBJ2-1): NAGVMQNPRHLVRRRGQEARLRCSPMKGHSHVYWYRQLPEEGLKFMVYLQKENIIDESGMPKERFSAEFPKEGPSILRIQQVVRGDSAAYFCASSPGTGLHNEQFFGPGTRLTVL.

The chain has TRBV7-2 and TRBJ1-3, with D uncertain. The CDR3 consists of 14 residues. The V end lost 3 bases, the J end lost 4 bases, and 10 bases lay between the germline ends. Germline V gives CDR1 SGHTA, CDR2 FQGNSA. CDR3 DNA sequence: TGTGCCAGCAGCTTTGGTGACATAGGAAACACCATATATTTT. This encodes CASSFGDIGNTIYF.

CDR3 in DNA: TGTGCCAGCAGCTTGGCCTTGACAGCCAACACTGAAGCTTTCTTT. As protein: CASSLALTANTEAFF. The chain couples TRBV5-4 to TRBJ1-1; maybe TRBD1 (5 bases). This CDR3 is 15 amino acids long. The V gene lost 0 bases and the J gene lost 2 bases, with 11 bases spanning the gap. Germline loops: CDR1 SGHNT, CDR2 YYREEE (reference sequence).

J is TRBJ2-5 and V is TRBV5-4; D gene unclear. The J call is doubtful: the DNA matches TRBJ2-7 better. This CDR3 is 14 amino acids long. Per the germline V gene, CDR1 is SGHNT and CDR2 is YYREEE (reference sequence). The CDR3 DNA sequence: TGTGCCAGCAGCTTGGATACCGGCTCCTACGAGCAGTACTTC. Protein sequence: CASSLDTGSYEQYF.

The chain links TRBV9 to TRBJ2-7; TRBD1 aligns across 7 bases. After removal of 0 bases from V and 2 bases from J, the junction contained 2 bases not matched to a gene. Per the germline V gene, CDR1 is SGDLS and CDR2 is YYNGEE. There are 14 residues in the CDR3. The CDR3 region is CASSVAGTAYEQYF. CDR3 nucleotides: TGTGCCAGCAGCGTAGCTGGGACAGCCTACGAGCAGTACTTC.

The V call is TRBV20-1, the J call TRBJ1-4, with unresolved D. CDR1 and CDR2 from the germline V gene are DFQATT and SNEGSKA (reference sequence). The CDR3 has 11 amino acids. The V gene lost 4 bases and the J gene lost 7 bases, with 7 bases spanning the gap. In nucleotides, the CDR3 is TGCAGTGCTAAAACAGCTGAAAAACTGTTTTTT. Residues: CSAKTAEKLFF.

This chain uses TRBV11-2 with TRBJ1-4; D is unclear. This CDR3 contains 15 residues. Germline CDR1 reads SGHAT; CDR2 reads FQNNGV. V lost 5 bases and J lost 7, with 17 bases in between. The CDR3 loop is CASSPASAPGEKLFF. The CDR3, as DNA: TGTGCCAGCAGCCCCGCCTCTGCACCTGGTGAAAAACTGTTTTTT.